What follows describes a single T cell receptor (beta chain). The data were taken from a study of blood T cell repertoires in COVID-19. Study context: Italy, Spain and the United States were the sources of the convalescent and acute COVID-19 samples. Sample material is recorded as cDNA or gDNA derived from T cells, B-cell-depleted T cells, or PBMCs.

Authors' data handling: Amplification from reference gene primers served as the basis for estimated nucleated cell counts. Here immunoSEQ multiplex PCR was the method, and the copy in TCRdb shows in-frame clones only, minus some. That table furnishes V, J and clone size, whereas the DNA furnished D and trimming. The data show about 380,000 clones, around 89% seen once. The receptor was isolated from a middle-aged man with acute or convalescent COVID-19. The sequencing input was peripheral blood.

The CDR3 sequence: CASSLDRGWYEQYF. The DNA of the CDR3 is TGTGCCAGCAGCTTAGACCGGGGATGGTACGAGCAGTACTTC. The V call is TRBV7-2, the J call TRBJ2-7; D perhaps matches TRBD2 (5 bases). Germline V lookup: CDR1 SGHTA, CDR2 FQGNSA. This CDR3 comprises 14 residues. V was shortened by 1 base and J by 4 bases, with 11 bases between the two germline ends.